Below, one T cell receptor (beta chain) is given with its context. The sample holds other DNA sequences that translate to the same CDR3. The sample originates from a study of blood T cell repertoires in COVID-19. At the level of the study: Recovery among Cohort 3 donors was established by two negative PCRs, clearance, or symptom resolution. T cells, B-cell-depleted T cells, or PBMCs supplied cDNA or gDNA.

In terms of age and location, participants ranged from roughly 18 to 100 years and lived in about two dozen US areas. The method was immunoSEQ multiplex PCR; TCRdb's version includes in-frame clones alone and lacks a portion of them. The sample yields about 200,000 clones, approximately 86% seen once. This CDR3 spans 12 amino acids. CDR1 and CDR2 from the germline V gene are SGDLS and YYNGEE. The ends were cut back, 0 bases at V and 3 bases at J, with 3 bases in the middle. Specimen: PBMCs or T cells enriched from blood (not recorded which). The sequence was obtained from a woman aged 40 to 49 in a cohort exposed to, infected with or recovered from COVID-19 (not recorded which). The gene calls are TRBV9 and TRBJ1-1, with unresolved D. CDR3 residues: CASSVGDTEAFF. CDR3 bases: TGTGCCAGCAGCGTAGGCGACACTGAAGCTTTCTTT. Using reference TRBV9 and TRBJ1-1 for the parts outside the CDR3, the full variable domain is DSGVTQTPKHLITATGQRVTLRCSPRSGDLSVYWYQQSLDQGLQFLIQYYNGEERAKGNILERFSAQQFPDLHSELNLSSLELGDSALYFCASSVGDTEAFFGQGTRLTVV.